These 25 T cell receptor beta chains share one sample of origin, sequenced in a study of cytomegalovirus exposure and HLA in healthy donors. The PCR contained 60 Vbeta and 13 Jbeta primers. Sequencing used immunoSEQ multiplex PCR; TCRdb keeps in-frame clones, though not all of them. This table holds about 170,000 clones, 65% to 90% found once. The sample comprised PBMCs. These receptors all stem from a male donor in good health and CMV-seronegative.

The DNA of the CDR3 is TGTGCCAGCAGTTCCCCTTTGAACACTGAAGCTTTCTTT. It yields the protein CASSSPLNTEAFF. The chain couples TRBV5-5 to TRBJ1-1; unclear D gene. Germline CDR1 SGHKS, CDR2 YYEKEE (reference sequence). This CDR3 spans 13 amino acids. The ends were cut back, 5 bases at V and 0 bases at J, with 8 bases in the middle.

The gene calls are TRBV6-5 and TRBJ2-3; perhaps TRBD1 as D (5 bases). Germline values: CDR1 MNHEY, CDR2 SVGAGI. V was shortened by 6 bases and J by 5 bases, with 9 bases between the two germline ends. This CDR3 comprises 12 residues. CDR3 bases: TGTGCCAGCAGAGGGGATGTAGATACGCAGTATTTT. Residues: CASRGDVDTQYF.

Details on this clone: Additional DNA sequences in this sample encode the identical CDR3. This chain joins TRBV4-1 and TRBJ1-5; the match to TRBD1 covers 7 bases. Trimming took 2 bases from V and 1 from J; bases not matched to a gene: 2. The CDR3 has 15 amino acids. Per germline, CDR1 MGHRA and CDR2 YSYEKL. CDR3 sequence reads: CASSQPGGSNQPQHF. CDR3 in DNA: TGCGCCAGCAGCCAACCAGGGGGGAGCAATCAGCCCCAGCATTTT.

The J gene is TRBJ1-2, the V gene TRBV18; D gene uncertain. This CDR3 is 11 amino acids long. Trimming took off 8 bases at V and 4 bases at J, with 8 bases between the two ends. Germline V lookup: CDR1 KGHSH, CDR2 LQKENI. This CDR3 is CASLSGYGYTF. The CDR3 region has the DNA TGTGCCAGCCTTAGTGGCTATGGCTACACCTTC.

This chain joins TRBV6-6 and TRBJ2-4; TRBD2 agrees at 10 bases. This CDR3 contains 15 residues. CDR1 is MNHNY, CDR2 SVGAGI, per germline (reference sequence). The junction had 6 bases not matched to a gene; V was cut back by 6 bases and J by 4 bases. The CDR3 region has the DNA TGTGCCAGCAGCCCTAGCGGGGGCGCAAAAAACATTCAGTACTTC. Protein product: CASSPSGGAKNIQYF.

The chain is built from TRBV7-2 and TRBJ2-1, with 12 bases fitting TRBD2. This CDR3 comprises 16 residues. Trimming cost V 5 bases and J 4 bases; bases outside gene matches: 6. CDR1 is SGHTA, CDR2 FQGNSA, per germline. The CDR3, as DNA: TGTGCCAGCAGCCAAACACTAGCGGGGGGTTACAATGAGCAGTTCTTC. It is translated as CASSQTLAGGYNEQFF.

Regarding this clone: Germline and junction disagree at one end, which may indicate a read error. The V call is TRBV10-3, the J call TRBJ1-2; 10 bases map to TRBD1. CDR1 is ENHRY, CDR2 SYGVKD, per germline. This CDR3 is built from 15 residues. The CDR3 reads CAISETGTGEGGHTF. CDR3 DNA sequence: TGTGCCATCAGTGAGACCGGGACAGGGGAAGGTGGCCACACCTTC.

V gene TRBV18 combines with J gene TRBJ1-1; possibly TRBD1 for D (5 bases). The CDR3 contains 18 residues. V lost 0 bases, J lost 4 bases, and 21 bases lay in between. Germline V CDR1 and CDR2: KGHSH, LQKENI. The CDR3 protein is CASSPPGGPPLWGTEAFF. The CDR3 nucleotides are TGTGCCAGCTCACCACCGGGGGGACCACCCCTTTGGGGCACTGAAGCTTTCTTT.

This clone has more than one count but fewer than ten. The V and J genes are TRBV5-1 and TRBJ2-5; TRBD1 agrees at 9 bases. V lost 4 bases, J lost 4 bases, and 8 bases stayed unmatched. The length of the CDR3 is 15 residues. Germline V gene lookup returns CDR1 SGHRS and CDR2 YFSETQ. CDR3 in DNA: TGCGCCAGCAGCAAACGGACAGGGGTGGCAGAGACCCAGTACTTC. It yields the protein CASSKRTGVAETQYF.

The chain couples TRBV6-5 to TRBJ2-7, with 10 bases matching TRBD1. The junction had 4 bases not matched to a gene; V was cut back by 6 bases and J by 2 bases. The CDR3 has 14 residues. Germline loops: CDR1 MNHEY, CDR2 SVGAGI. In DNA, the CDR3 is TGTGCCAGCAGATTGGACAGGGGGACCTACGAGCAGTACTTC. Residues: CASRLDRGTYEQYF.

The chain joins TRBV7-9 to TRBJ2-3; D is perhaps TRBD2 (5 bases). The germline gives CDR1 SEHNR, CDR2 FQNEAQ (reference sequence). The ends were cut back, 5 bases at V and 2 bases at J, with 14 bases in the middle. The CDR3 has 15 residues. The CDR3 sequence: CASSPRAGYTDTQYF. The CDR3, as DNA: TGTGCCAGCAGCCCCCGGGCGGGCTACACAGATACGCAGTATTTT. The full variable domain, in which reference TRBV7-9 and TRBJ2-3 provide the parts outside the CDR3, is DTGVSQNPRHKITKRGQNVTFRCDPISEHNRLYWYRQTLGQGPEFLTYFQNEAQLEKSRLLSDRFSAERPKGSFSTLEIQRTEQGDSAMYLCASSPRAGYTDTQYFGPGTRLTVL.

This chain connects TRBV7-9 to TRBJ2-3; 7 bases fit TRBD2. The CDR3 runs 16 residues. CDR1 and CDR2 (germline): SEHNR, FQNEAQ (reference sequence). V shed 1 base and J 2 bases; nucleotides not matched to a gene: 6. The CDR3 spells CASSLVSGGYTDTQYF. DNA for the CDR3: TGTGCCAGCAGCTTAGTGTCCGGGGGGTACACAGATACGCAGTATTTT.

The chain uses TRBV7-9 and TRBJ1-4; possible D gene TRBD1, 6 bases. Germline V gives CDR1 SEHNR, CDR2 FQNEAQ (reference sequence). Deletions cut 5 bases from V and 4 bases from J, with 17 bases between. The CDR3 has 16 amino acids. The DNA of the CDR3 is TGTGCCAGCAGCACAGGGAACCAGGCGTTTAATGAAAAACTGTTTTTT. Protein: CASSTGNQAFNEKLFF.

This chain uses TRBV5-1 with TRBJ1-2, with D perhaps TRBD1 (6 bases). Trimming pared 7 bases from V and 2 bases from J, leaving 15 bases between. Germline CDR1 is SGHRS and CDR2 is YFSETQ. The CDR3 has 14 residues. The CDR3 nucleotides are TGCGCCAGCGCCGGTGGGGGCGCGAACTATGGCTACACCTTC. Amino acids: CASAGGGANYGYTF.

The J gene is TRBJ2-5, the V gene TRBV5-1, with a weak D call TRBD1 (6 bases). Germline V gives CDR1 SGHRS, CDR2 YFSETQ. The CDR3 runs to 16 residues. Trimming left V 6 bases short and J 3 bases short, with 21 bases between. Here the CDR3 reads CASTYQQGGSEETQYF. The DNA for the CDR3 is TGCGCCAGCACCTACCAACAGGGTGGGAGTGAAGAGACCCAGTACTTC.

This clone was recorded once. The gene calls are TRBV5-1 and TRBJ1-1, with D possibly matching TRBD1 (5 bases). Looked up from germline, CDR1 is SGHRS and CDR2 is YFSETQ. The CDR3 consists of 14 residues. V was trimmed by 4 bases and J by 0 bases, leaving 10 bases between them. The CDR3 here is CASSRREVNTEAFF. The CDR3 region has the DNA TGCGCCAGCAGCCGCAGGGAAGTGAACACTGAAGCTTTCTTT.

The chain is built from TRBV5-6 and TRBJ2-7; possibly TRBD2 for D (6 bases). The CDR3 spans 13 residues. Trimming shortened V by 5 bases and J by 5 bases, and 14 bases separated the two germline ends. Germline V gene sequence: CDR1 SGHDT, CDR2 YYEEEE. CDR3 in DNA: TGTGCCAGCAGTTACGGGAGCCTGGACGAGCAGTACTTC. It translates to CASSYGSLDEQYF.

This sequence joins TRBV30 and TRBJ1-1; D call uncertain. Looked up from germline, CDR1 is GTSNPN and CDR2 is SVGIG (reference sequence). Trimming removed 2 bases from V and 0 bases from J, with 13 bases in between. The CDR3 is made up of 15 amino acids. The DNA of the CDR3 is TGTGCCTGGAGTACGGGGTCAGGCATGAACACTGAAGCTTTCTTT. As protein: CAWSTGSGMNTEAFF.

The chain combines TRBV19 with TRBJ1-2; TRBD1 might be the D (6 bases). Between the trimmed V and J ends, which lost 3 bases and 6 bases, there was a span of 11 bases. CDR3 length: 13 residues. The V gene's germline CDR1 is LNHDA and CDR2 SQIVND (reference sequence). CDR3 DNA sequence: TGTGCCAGTAGTATTGGGGGCCCAGATGGCTACACCTTC. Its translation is CASSIGGPDGYTF.

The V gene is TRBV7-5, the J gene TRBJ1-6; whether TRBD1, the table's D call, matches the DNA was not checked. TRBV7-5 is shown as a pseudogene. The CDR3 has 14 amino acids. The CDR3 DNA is TGTGTCAGAAGAAAACACAGGGGCCTCCTATCCCTCCACTTT. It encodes CVRRKHRGLLSLHF.

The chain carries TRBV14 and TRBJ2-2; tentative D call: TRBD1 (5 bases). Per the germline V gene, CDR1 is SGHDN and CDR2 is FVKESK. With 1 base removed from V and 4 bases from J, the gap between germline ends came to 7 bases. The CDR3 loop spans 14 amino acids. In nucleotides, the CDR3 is TGTGCCAGCAGCCAAGGGGGCCGCACCGGGGAGCTGTTTTTT. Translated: CASSQGGRTGELFF.

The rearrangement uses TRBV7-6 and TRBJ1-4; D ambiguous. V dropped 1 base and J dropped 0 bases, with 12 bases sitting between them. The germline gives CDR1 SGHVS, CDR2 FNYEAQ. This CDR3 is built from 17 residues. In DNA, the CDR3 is TGTGCCAGCAGCTTAGAGGCAGGATCGGCAACTAATGAAAAACTGTTTTTT. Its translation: CASSLEAGSATNEKLFF.

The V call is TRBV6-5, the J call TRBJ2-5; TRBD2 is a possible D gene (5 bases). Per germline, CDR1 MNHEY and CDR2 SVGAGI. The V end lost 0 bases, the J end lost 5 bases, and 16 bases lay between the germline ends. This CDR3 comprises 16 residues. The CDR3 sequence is CASSYSTGSVEETQYF. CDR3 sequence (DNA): TGTGCCAGCAGTTACTCGACGGGGAGTGTAGAGGAGACCCAGTACTTC.

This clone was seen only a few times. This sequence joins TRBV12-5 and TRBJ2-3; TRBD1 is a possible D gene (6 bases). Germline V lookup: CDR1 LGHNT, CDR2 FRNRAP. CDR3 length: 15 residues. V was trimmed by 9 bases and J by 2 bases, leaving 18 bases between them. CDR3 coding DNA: TGTGCTAGCGCCCTGGGGGCACCGGTCACAGATACGCAGTATTTT. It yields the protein CASALGAPVTDTQYF. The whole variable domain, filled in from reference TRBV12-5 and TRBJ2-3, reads DARVTQTPRHKVTEMGQEVTMRCQPILGHNTVFWYRQTMMQGLELLAYFRNRAPLDDSGMPKDRFSAEMPDATLATLKIQPSEPRDSAVYFCASALGAPVTDTQYFGPGTRLTVL.

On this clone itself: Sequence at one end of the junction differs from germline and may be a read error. This CDR3 reads CAGSYSGQGSREQYF. In DNA form, the CDR3 reads TGTGCCGGCAGTTACTCGGGACAGGGCAGCCGCGAGCAGTACTTC. J is TRBJ2-7 and V is TRBV6-5; 9 bases are a match to TRBD1. The CDR3 is made up of 15 amino acids. Per germline, CDR1 MNHEY and CDR2 SVGAGI.